This T cell receptor beta chain was captured by sequencing in a study of T-cell reconstitution after alpha-beta-depleted transplantation in children. Unique molecular identifiers were incorporated when the TCRbeta library was constructed. TCRdb re-derived calls from the PCR reads in MiXCR, one entry per CDR3 protein. This sample carries fewer than 500,000 distinct CDR3 sequences, around 46% of them seen once, and the ten largest clones take roughly a quarter. The germline V and J ends were trimmed by 4 bases and 5 bases, with 12 bases remaining between them. The CDR3 covers 14 residues. From germline, CDR1 is SGHDT and CDR2 YYEEEE.

Sequenced material: PBMCs, taken before TCRalphabeta/CD19-depleted stem cell transplant. The chain carries TRBV5-6 and TRBJ2-2; D gene uncertain. The TCR originated in a girl aged 2 to 9 with aplastic anemia, due to receive a stem cell transplant. The CDR3 sequence is CASSPLGRTGELFF. For the CDR3, the DNA is TGTGCCAGCAGCCCCCTAGGCCGGACCGGGGAGCTGTTTTTT.